These 8 T cell receptor beta chains were all obtained from the same sample, sequenced in a study of T cells in Graves' hyperthyroidism and ophthalmopathy. Regions amplified from RNA transcripts were the TCR beta CDR3 regions. The HTBI primer set drove a first-round RT-PCR of the TCR CDR3. TCRdb re-called the multiplex PCR reads with MiXCR, one entry per CDR3 protein. The sample records approximately 590,000 distinct CDR3 sequences, around 16% being singletons. Material: blood. These receptors were taken from a woman aged 25 to 39 with Graves' hyperthyroidism.

This clonotype was seen only a few times. This chain joins TRBV5-8 and TRBJ2-1; 8 bases map to TRBD1. Germline CDR1 reads SGHTS; CDR2 reads YDEGEE. CDR3 length: 13 amino acids. V dropped 3 bases and J dropped 6; count of bases not matched to a gene: 2. CDR3 bases: TGTGCCAGCAGCTGGGGGACAGGCAATGAGCAGTTCTTC. The encoded protein is CASSWGTGNEQFF.

There are a few counts of this clonotype. The chain has TRBV28 and TRBJ2-5; no clear D gene. The CDR3 is made up of 14 amino acids. The V gene lost 1 base and the J gene lost 4 bases, with 10 bases spanning the gap. CDR1 and CDR2 (germline): MDHEN, SYDVKM. The CDR3 DNA follows: TGTGCCAGCAGTTTATTCCTCAAAATAGAGACCCAGTACTTC. Translated, it gives CASSLFLKIETQYF.

The chain couples TRBV6-4 to TRBJ2-3; D tentatively fits TRBD1 or TRBD2 (5 bases each). V lost 0 bases, J lost 2 bases, and 9 bases lay in between. The CDR3 consists of 15 residues. Germline CDR1 and CDR2: MRHNA and SNTAGT. The CDR3 spells CASSDSGVATDTQYF. CDR3 bases: TGTGCCAGCAGTGACTCGGGGGTCGCCACAGATACGCAGTATTTT.

In its sample, this clonotype was seen many times. CDR3 sequence: CASSRDRGDYEQYF. The CDR3 DNA reads TGTGCCAGCAGTAGGGACAGGGGCGATTACGAGCAGTACTTC. The J gene is TRBJ2-7, the V gene TRBV2; 10 nucleotides match TRBD1. The CDR3 covers 14 residues. J lost 4 bases, V lost 5 bases, and 5 bases had no gene match. Germline V gene lookup returns CDR1 SNHLY and CDR2 FYNNEI.

This clonotype was observed many times. The chain is built from TRBV12-3 or TRBV12-4 and TRBJ2-6; 9 bases fit TRBD1. The junction had 8 bases not matched to a gene; V was cut back by 5 bases and J by 0 bases. The CDR3 sequence is 18 residues long. CDR3 protein: CASSPGTGTNSGANVLTF. CDR3 in DNA: TGTGCCAGCAGTCCCGGGACAGGGACGAACTCTGGGGCCAACGTCCTGACTTTC.

The V gene is TRBV6-4, the J gene TRBJ1-2; 7 bases agree with TRBD1. This CDR3 comprises 13 residues. Germline CDR1 reads MRHNA; CDR2 reads SNTAGT. After removal of 4 bases from V and 8 bases from J, the junction contained 7 bases not matched to a gene. For the CDR3, the DNA is TGTGCCAGCAGTGCCTACAGGGGAACGGGCTACACCTTC. It specifies CASSAYRGTGYTF.

This clonotype was seen a handful of times. The chain uses TRBV15 and TRBJ2-7; 8 bases are shared with TRBD1. Trimming cost V 4 bases and J 2 bases; bases outside gene matches: 4. Germline-derived CDR1 and CDR2 are LNHNV and YYDKDF (reference sequence). The CDR3 totals 14 residues. The CDR3 nucleotides read TGTGCCACCAGCACTAGGGACAGGCCCTACGAGCAGTACTTC. As protein: CATSTRDRPYEQYF. Looking up the rest from reference TRBV15 and TRBJ2-7 gives the full variable domain: DAMVIQNPRYQVTQFGKPVTLSCSQTLNHNVMYWYQQKSSQAPKLLFHYYDKDFNNEADTPDNFQSRRPNTSFCFLDIRSPGLGDTAMYLCATSTRDRPYEQYFGPGTRLTVT.

This clonotype was counted ten times or more. This rearrangement joins TRBV5-1 to TRBJ1-2, with D uncertain. V shed 0 bases and J shed 4 bases, with 13 bases lying between them. CDR3 size: 15 residues. Per the germline V gene, CDR1 is SGHRS and CDR2 is YFSETQ. CDR3 DNA: TGCGCCAGCAGCTTGGACAACAGCAAAATCTATGGCTACACCTTC. This gives the protein CASSLDNSKIYGYTF.